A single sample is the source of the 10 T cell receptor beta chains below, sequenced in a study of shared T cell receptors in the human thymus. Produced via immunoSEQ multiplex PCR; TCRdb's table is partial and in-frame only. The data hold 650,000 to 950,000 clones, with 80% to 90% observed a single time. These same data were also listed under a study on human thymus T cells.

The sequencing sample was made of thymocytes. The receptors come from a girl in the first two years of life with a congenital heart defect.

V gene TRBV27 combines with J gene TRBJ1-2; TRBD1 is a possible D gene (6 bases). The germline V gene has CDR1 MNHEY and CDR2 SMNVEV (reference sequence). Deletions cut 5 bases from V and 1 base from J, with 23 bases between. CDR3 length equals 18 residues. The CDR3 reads CASSHQGNRDLLNYGYTF. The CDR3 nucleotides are TGTGCCAGCAGTCATCAGGGGAACAGGGACCTGCTTAACTATGGCTACACCTTC.

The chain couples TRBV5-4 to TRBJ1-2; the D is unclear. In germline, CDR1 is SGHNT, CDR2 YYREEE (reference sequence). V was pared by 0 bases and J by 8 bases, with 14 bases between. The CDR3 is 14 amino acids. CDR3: CASSLGGPREGYTF. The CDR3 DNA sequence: TGTGCCAGCAGCTTGGGTGGGCCCCGGGAAGGCTACACCTTC.

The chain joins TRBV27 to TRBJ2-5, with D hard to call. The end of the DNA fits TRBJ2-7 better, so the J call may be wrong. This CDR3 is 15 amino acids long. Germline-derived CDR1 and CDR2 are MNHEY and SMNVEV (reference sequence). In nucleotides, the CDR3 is TGTGCCAGCAGTTTAGTGGGCCCCTCTCCTGACGAGCAGTACTTC. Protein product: CASSLVGPSPDEQYF.

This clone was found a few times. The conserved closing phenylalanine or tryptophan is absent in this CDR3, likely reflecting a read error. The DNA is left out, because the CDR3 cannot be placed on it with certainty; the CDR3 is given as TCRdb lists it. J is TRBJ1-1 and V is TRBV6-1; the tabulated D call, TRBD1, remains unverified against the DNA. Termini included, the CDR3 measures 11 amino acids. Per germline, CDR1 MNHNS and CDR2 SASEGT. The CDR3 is CASSGPGTLTP.

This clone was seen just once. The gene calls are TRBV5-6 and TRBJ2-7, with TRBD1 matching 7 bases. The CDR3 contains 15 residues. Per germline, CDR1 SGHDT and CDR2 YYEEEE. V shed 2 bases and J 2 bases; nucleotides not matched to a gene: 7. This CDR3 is CASSFRGINPYEQYF. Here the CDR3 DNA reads TGTGCCAGCAGCTTCAGGGGGATCAACCCCTACGAGCAGTACTTC.

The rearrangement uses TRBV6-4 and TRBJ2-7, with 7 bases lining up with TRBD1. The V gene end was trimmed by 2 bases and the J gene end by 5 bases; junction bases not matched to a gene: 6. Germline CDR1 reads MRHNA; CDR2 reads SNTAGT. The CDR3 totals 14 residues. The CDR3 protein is CASSDPATGDEQYF. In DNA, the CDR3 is TGTGCCAGCAGTGACCCCGCTACAGGGGACGAGCAGTACTTC.

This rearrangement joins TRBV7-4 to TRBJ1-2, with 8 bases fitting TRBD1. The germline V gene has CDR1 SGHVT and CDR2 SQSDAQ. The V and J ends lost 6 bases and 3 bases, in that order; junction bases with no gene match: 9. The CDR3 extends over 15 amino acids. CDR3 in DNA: TGTGCCAGCAGTCAATTTTCGGGACAGGACTATGGCTACACCTTC. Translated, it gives CASSQFSGQDYGYTF.

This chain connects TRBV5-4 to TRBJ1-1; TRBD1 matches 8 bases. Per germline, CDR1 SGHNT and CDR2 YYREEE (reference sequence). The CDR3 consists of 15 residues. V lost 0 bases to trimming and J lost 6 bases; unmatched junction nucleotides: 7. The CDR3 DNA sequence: TGTGCCAGCAGCTTGGCCGTGACAGGGGATCCTGAAGCTTTCTTT. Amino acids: CASSLAVTGDPEAFF.

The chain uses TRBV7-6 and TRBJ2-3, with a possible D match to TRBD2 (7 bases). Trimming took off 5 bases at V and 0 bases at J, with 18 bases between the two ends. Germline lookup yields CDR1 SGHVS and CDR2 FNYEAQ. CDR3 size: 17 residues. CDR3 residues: CASSRLARGPSTDTQYF. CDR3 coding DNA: TGTGCCAGCAGCAGGCTCGCGCGGGGGCCCAGCACAGATACGCAGTATTTT. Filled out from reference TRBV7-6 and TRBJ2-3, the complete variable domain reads GAGVSQSPRYKVTKRGQDVALRCDPISGHVSLYWYRQALGQGPEFLTYFNYEAQQDKSGLPNDRFSAERPEGSISTLTIQRTEQRDSAMYRCASSRLARGPSTDTQYFGPGTRLTVL.

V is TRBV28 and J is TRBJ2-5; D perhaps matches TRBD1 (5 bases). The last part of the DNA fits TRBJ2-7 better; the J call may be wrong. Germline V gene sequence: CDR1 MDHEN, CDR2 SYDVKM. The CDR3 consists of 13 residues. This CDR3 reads CASSLSGPYEQYF. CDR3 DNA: TGTGCCAGCAGTTTGTCAGGGCCCTACGAGCAGTACTTC.